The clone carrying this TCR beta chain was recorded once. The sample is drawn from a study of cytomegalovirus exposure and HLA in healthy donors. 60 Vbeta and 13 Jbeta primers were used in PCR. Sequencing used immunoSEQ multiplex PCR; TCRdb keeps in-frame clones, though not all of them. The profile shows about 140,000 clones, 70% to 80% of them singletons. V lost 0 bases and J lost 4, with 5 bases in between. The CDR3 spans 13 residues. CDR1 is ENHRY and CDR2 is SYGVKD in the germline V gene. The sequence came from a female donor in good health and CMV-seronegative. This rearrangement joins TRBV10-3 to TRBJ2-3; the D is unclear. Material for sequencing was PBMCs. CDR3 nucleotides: TGTGCCATCAGTGAGTCGACTGCAGATACGCAGTATTTT. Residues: CAISESTADTQYF.